The source of this T cell receptor beta chain is a study of blood T cell repertoires in COVID-19. Whole-study context: Acute and convalescent COVID-19 specimens originated in the United States, Italy and Spain. Nucleic acid was either cDNA or gDNA, and it came from T cells, B-cell-depleted T cells, or PBMCs.

Germline assignment: CDR1 SNHLY and CDR2 FYNNEI. V was clipped by 8 bases and J by 5 bases; unmatched bases: 10. The CDR3 has 14 amino acids. Study processing details: Scientists estimated how many nucleated cells there were by amplifying reference gene primers. TCRdb keeps only in-frame clones here, not all; method: immunoSEQ multiplex PCR. The V and J calls and clone size come from that table; D and trimming were worked out from the DNA. The table lists about 190,000 clones, around four fifths of them singletons. The chain links TRBV2 to TRBJ1-1; 8 bases match TRBD1. The sequenced sample was peripheral blood. This receptor was taken from a human donor in a cohort sampled during active COVID-19. The CDR3 region is CASPEDRESTEAFF. DNA of the CDR3: TGTGCCAGCCCAGAGGACAGGGAGTCGACTGAAGCTTTCTTT. Supplemented by reference TRBV2 and TRBJ1-1, the full variable domain reads EPEVTQTPSHQVTQMGQEVILRCVPISNHLYFYWYRQILGQKVEFLVSFYNNEISEKSEIFDDQFSVERPDGSNFTLKIRSTKLEDSAMYFCASPEDRESTEAFFGQGTRLTVV.